What follows are 22 T cell receptor beta chains derived from one specimen sequenced in a study of blood T cell repertoires in COVID-19. Data came from immunoSEQ multiplex PCR; TCRdb stores just in-frame clones and leaves some out. Of about 90,000 clones listed, approximately 92% are singletons. The sequencing input was peripheral blood. All receptors derive from an older woman with active COVID-19.

The chain employs TRBV4-1 and TRBJ2-1; TRBD2 matches 11 bases. The CDR3 runs to 16 residues. The germline gives CDR1 MGHRA, CDR2 YSYEKL. The V gene end was trimmed by 0 bases and the J gene end by 2 bases; junction bases not matched to a gene: 0. The CDR3 sequence: CASSQELAGAYNEQFF. CDR3 in DNA: TGCGCCAGCAGCCAAGAACTAGCGGGAGCCTACAATGAGCAGTTCTTC.

The V call is TRBV18, the J call TRBJ2-5; D ambiguous. V was pared by 2 bases and J by 2 bases, with 3 bases between. The CDR3 sequence is 12 residues long. Germline lookup yields CDR1 KGHSH and CDR2 LQKENI. This CDR3 is CASSPEQETQYF. In DNA, the CDR3 is TGTGCCAGCTCACCAGAGCAAGAGACCCAGTACTTC. Supplemented by reference TRBV18 and TRBJ2-5, the full variable domain reads NAGVMQNPRHLVRRRGQEARLRCSPMKGHSHVYWYRQLPEEGLKFMVYLQKENIIDESGMPKERFSAEFPKEGPSILRIQQVVRGDSAAYFCASSPEQETQYFGPGTRLLVL.

The V gene is TRBV9, the J gene TRBJ2-6; tentatively, D is TRBD1 (6 bases). CDR3 size: 17 residues. Trimming removed 0 bases from V and 0 bases from J, with 10 bases in between. Germline CDR1 and CDR2: SGDLS and YYNGEE. The CDR3 coding sequence is TGTGCCAGCAGCGTAGTGCAGGGGCGCTCTGGGGCCAACGTCCTGACTTTC. Its protein product is CASSVVQGRSGANVLTF.

This clone occurred once. This chain's CDR3 is CASSYGRGGELFF. In DNA form, the CDR3 reads TGTGCCAGCAGCTACGGAAGGGGGGGGGAGCTGTTTTTT. J is TRBJ2-2 and V is TRBV7-8, with D possibly matching TRBD1 (6 bases). CDR1 and CDR2 from the germline V gene are SGHVS and FQNEAQ. CDR3 length equals 13 residues. V was clipped by 4 bases and J by 8 bases, with 11 bases between them.

The chain employs TRBV7-6 and TRBJ1-5, with a tentative D call TRBD1 (5 bases). The germline V gene encodes CDR1 SGHVS and CDR2 FNYEAQ. V lost 1 base, J lost 7 bases, and 11 bases lay in between. The CDR3 totals 14 residues. The CDR3 DNA follows: TGTGCCAGCAGCTTAGATGTAGGGGCGCAGCCCCAGCATTTT. Its translation is CASSLDVGAQPQHF.

V usage is TRBV13 and J usage is TRBJ2-7; D not certain. Germline loops: CDR1 PRHDT, CDR2 FYEKMQ (reference sequence). Trimming left V 5 bases short and J 3 bases short, with 11 bases between. The CDR3 runs 13 residues. The CDR3 sequence: CASSQIPGYEQYF. As DNA, the CDR3 is TGTGCCAGCAGCCAAATACCGGGCTACGAGCAGTACTTC. Filled out from reference TRBV13 and TRBJ2-7, the complete variable domain reads AAGVIQSPRHLIKEKRETATLKCYPIPRHDTVYWYQQGPGQDPQFLISFYEKMQSDKGSIPDRFSAQQFSDYHSELNMSSLELGDSALYFCASSQIPGYEQYFGPGTRLTVT.

V is TRBV20-1 and J is TRBJ2-5; D possibly corresponds to TRBD2 (5 bases). Germline CDR1 reads DFQATT; CDR2 reads SNEGSKA (reference sequence). Trimming took 3 bases from V and 5 from J, leaving 10 bases between them. The CDR3 consists of 12 residues. The CDR3 DNA follows: TGCAGTGCTAGTCTAGCCGGCGAGACCCAGTACTTC. It is translated as CSASLAGETQYF.

The chain uses TRBV28 and TRBJ2-1, with D uncertain. The CDR3 extends over 15 amino acids. Germline V gene lookup returns CDR1 MDHEN and CDR2 SYDVKM. V shed 5 bases and J shed 0 bases, with 11 bases lying between them. The CDR3 loop is CASSPPGSSYNEQFF. The CDR3 nucleotides are TGTGCCAGCAGTCCCCCAGGAAGCTCCTACAATGAGCAGTTCTTC.

This chain joins TRBV29-1 and TRBJ2-7; 12 bases map to TRBD1. CDR1 is SQVTM, CDR2 ANQGSEA, per germline. V trimming: 7 bases; J trimming: 7 bases; junction bases outside the gene matches: 8. The length of the CDR3 is 13 residues. The CDR3 bases are TGCAGCGCACTGGGACAGGGGGCGCGAGAGCAGTACTTC. Translated, it gives CSALGQGAREQYF.

This chain uses TRBV7-2 with TRBJ1-1; D not resolved. The germline V gene has CDR1 SGHTA and CDR2 FQGNSA. The CDR3 runs to 15 residues. Trimming removed 0 bases at V and 0 bases at J, with 8 bases between. In nucleotides, the CDR3 is TGTGCCAGCAGCTTAGCAGCACCCCTGAACACTGAAGCTTTCTTT. Amino acid sequence: CASSLAAPLNTEAFF.

The rearrangement joins TRBV7-6 to TRBJ2-3, with 10 positions matching TRBD2. J was trimmed by 3 bases and V by 2 bases; bases with no gene match: 8. CDR3 length: 17 amino acids. The germline CDR1 and CDR2 sequences are SGHVS and FNYEAQ. The CDR3 reads CASSLSQRGGRTDTQYF. The CDR3 DNA reads as TGTGCCAGCAGCTTATCCCAGCGGGGGGGCCGGACAGATACGCAGTATTTT.

This rearrangement joins TRBV7-9 to TRBJ2-1, with 9 bases matching TRBD1. Germline V CDR1 and CDR2: SEHNR, FQNEAQ (reference sequence). The CDR3 is made up of 15 amino acids. Losses at the gene ends were 5 bases for V and 3 bases for J; bases not matched to a gene: 5. The DNA of the CDR3 is TGTGCCAGCAGCCCCGACAGGGGGGGCTACAATGAGCAGTTCTTC. As protein: CASSPDRGGYNEQFF.

This clone was counted a single time. This chain connects TRBV11-2 to TRBJ2-7, with 8 bases that match TRBD1. After removal of 5 bases from V and 0 bases from J, the junction contained 6 bases not matched to a gene. Germline assignment: CDR1 SGHAT and CDR2 FQNNGV. This CDR3 spans 15 amino acids. CDR3: CASSLWTGSSYEQYF. The CDR3, as DNA: TGTGCCAGCAGCCTATGGACAGGGAGCTCCTACGAGCAGTACTTC.

This clone was observed a few times. The chain carries TRBV2 and TRBJ1-5; the match to TRBD1 covers 8 bases. V lost 6 bases, J lost 0 bases, and 4 bases stayed unmatched. The germline CDR1 and CDR2 sequences are SNHLY and FYNNEI. This CDR3 has 15 residues. The CDR3 DNA reads as TGTGCCAGCAGCGGGACAGGAAATAGCAATCAGCCCCAGCATTTT. It codes for CASSGTGNSNQPQHF.

This sequence joins TRBV11-2 and TRBJ2-5, with 7 nucleotides matching TRBD2. Per germline, CDR1 SGHAT and CDR2 FQNNGV. V trimming: 1 base; J trimming: 2 bases; junction bases outside the gene matches: 13. This CDR3 contains 18 residues. This chain's CDR3 is CASSLAAFRAGLQETQYF. The CDR3 DNA is TGTGCCAGCAGCTTAGCCGCCTTTAGAGCGGGGCTACAAGAGACCCAGTACTTC.

The rearrangement uses TRBV27 and TRBJ2-6; D is unclear. The CDR3 extends over 17 amino acids. Germline lookup yields CDR1 MNHEY and CDR2 SMNVEV (reference sequence). V lost 3 bases and J 4 bases, leaving 16 bases between the germline ends. In nucleotides, the CDR3 is TGTGCCAGCAGTTTGTACGGGTACCTGGTCGGGGCCAACGTCCTGACTTTC. Protein product: CASSLYGYLVGANVLTF.

The V and J genes are TRBV2 and TRBJ1-5; 8 positions agree with TRBD1. With 4 bases clipped from V and 9 bases from J, the junction kept 8 bases outside the gene matches. This CDR3 has 14 amino acids. CDR1 and CDR2 from the germline V gene are SNHLY and FYNNEI. The CDR3 protein is CASSGGTGHGPQHF. CDR3 sequence (DNA): TGTGCCAGCAGTGGGGGGACAGGTCATGGGCCCCAGCATTTT.

The rearrangement joins TRBV28 to TRBJ2-7; 7 nucleotides match TRBD2. Germline V gene lookup returns CDR1 MDHEN and CDR2 SYDVKM. Trimming cost V 2 bases and J 6 bases; bases outside gene matches: 1. This CDR3 is built from 12 residues. The CDR3 loop is CASSLGGGEQYF. CDR3 DNA: TGTGCCAGCAGTTTAGGGGGGGGCGAGCAGTACTTC. The full variable domain, its missing parts supplied by reference TRBV28 and TRBJ2-7, is DVKVTQSSRYLVKRTGEKVFLECVQDMDHENMFWYRQDPGLGLRLIYFSYDVKMKEKGDIPEGYSVSREKKERFSLILESASTNQTSMYLCASSLGGGEQYFGPGTRLTVT.

V gene TRBV30 combines with J gene TRBJ1-6, with D unclear. Germline V gene data show CDR1 as GTSNPN and CDR2 as SVGIG (reference sequence). This CDR3 comprises 16 residues. The V end lost 0 bases, the J end lost 0 bases, and 9 bases lay between the germline ends. The CDR3 DNA reads TGTGCCTGGAGTGTACGTGGGAGCTCCTATAATTCACCCCTCCACTTT. It translates to CAWSVRGSSYNSPLHF. The full variable domain, rest sourced from reference TRBV30 and TRBJ1-6, is SQTIHQWPATLVQPVGSPLSLECTVEGTSNPNLYWYRQAAGRGLQLLFYSVGIGQISSEVPQNLSASRPQDRQFILSSKKLLLSDSGFYLCAWSVRGSSYNSPLHFGNGTRLTVT.

This sequence joins TRBV9 and TRBJ2-2; possibly TRBD2 for D (5 bases). V lost 1 base and J 1 base, leaving 8 bases between the germline ends. The germline V gene encodes CDR1 SGDLS and CDR2 YYNGEE. This CDR3 is 15 amino acids long. CDR3 in amino acids: CASSVTGRNTGELFF. Written as DNA, the CDR3 is TGTGCCAGCAGCGTAACGGGAAGGAACACCGGGGAGCTGTTTTTT.

The rearrangement links TRBV23-1 to TRBJ2-3; 8 bases align to TRBD2. TRBV23-1 is treated as an ORF (open reading frame) with a function not yet certain. The CDR3 is 15 residues long. Losses at the gene ends were 9 bases for V and 7 bases for J; bases not matched to a gene: 15. The CDR3 sequence: CASPGGVALNHTQYF. CDR3 nucleotide sequence: TGCGCCAGTCCCGGGGGGGTAGCTTTGAACCATACGCAGTATTTT.

This clone showed up many times. J is TRBJ1-1 and V is TRBV7-9; TRBD1 matches 7 bases. The CDR3 covers 12 residues. Losses at the gene ends were 5 bases for V and 7 bases for J; bases not matched to a gene: 4. Germline CDR1 SEHNR, CDR2 FQNEAQ (reference sequence). The CDR3 region has the DNA TGTGCCAGCAGCACGACAGGGCGTGAAGCTTTCTTT. Translated, it gives CASSTTGREAFF.